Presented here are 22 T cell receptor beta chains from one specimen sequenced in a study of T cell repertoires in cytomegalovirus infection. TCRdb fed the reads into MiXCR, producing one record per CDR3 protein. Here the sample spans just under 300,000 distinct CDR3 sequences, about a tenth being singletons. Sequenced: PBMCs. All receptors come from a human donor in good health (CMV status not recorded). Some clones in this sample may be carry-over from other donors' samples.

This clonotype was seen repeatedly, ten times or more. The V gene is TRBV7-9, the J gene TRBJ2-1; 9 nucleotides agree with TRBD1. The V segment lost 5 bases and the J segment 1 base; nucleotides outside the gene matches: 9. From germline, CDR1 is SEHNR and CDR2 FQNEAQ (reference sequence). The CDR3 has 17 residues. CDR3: CASSGATGGWSYNEQFF. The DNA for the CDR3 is TGTGCCAGCAGCGGGGCGACAGGGGGTTGGTCCTACAATGAGCAGTTCTTC. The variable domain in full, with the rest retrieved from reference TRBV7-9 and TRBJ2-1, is DTGVSQNPRHKITKRGQNVTFRCDPISEHNRLYWYRQTLGQGPEFLTYFQNEAQLEKSRLLSDRFSAERPKGSFSTLEIQRTEQGDSAMYLCASSGATGGWSYNEQFFGPGTRLTVL.

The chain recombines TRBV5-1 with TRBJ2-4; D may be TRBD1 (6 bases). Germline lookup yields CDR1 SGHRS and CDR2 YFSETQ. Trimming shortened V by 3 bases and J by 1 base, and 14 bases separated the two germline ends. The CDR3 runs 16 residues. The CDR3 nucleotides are TGCGCCAGCAGCTCAGGACAGACCTACGCCAAAAACATTCAGTACTTC. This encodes CASSSGQTYAKNIQYF.

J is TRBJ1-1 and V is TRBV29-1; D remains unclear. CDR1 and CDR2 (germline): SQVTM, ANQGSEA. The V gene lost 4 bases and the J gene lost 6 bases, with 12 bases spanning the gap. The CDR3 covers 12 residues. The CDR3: CSVGPRAAEAFF. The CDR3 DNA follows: TGCAGCGTTGGTCCGAGGGCGGCTGAAGCTTTCTTT.

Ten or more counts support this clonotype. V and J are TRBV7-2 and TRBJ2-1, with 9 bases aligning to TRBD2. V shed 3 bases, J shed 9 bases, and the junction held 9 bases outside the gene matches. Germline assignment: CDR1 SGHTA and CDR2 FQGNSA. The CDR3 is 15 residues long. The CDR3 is CASSLGLAGSGEQFF. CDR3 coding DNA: TGTGCCAGCAGCTTGGGGCTAGCGGGGTCTGGTGAGCAGTTCTTC.

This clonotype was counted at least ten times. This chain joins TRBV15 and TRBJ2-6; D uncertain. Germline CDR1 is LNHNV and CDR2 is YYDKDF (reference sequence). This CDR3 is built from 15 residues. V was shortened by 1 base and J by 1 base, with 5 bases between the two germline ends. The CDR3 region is CATSRGGSGANVLTF. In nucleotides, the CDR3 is TGTGCCACCAGCAGAGGAGGATCTGGGGCCAACGTCCTGACTTTC.

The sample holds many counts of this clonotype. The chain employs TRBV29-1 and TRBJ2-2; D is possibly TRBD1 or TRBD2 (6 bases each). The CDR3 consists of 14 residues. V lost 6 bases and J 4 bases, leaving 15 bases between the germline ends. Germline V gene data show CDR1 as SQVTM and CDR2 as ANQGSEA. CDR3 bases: TGCAGCGTACGGGCCACGGGGGCCACCGGGGAGCTGTTTTTT. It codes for CSVRATGATGELFF.

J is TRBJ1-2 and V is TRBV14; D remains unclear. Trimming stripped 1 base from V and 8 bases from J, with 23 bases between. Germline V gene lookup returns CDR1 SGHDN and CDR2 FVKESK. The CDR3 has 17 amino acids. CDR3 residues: CASSQAEGRLYLGGYTF. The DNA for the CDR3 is TGTGCCAGCAGCCAAGCAGAGGGCCGGTTGTATCTAGGCGGCTACACCTTC.

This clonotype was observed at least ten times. For the CDR3, the DNA is TGTGCCAGCAGCCCCGTTATCGAAGCTTTCTTT. This translates into CASSPVIEAFF. The J gene is TRBJ1-1, the V gene TRBV7-2, with unresolved D. The V gene lost 5 bases and the J gene lost 8 bases, with 9 bases spanning the gap. CDR1 and CDR2 from the germline V gene are SGHTA and FQGNSA. The CDR3 is 11 amino acids. The full variable domain, rest sourced from reference TRBV7-2 and TRBJ1-1, is GAGVSQSPSNKVTEKGKDVELRCDPISGHTALYWYRQSLGQGLEFLIYFQGNSAPDKSGLPSDRFSAERTGGSVSTLTIQRTQQEDSAVYLCASSPVIEAFFGQGTRLTVV.

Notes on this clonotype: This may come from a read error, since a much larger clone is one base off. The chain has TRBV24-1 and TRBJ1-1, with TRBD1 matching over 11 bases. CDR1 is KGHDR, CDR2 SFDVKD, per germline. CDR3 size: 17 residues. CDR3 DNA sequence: TGTTCCACCAGTGATGACCGGGACAGGGGGGCGAGGACTGAAGCTTTCTTT. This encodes CSTSDDRDRGARTEAFF.

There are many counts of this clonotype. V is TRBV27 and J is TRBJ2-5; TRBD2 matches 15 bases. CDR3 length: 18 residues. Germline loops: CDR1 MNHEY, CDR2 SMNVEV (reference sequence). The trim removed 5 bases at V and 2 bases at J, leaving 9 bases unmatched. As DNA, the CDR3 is TGTGCCAGCAGTCCCTGGACTAGCGGGGGGGCAGGGCAAGAGACCCAGTACTTC. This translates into CASSPWTSGGAGQETQYF.

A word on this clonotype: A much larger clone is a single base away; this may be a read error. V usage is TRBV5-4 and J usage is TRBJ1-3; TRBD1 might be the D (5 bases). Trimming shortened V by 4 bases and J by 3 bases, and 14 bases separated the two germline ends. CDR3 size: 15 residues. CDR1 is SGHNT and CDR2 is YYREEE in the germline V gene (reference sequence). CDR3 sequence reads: CASSRDWGSGNTIYF. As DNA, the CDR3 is TGTGCCAGCAGCCGGGACTGGGGCAGTGGAAACACCATATATTTT.

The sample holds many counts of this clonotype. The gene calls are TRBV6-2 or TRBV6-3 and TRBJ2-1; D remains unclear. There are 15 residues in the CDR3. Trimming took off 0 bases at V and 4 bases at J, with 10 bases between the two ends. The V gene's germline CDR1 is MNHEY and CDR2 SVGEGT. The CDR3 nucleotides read TGTGCCAGCAGTTACTCGCTGTATCTATACAATGAGCAGTTCTTC. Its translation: CASSYSLYLYNEQFF.

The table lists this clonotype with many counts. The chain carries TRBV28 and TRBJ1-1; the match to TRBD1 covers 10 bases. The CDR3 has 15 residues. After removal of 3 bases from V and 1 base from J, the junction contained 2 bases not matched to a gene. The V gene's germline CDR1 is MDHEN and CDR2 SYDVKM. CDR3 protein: CASSLTGGPNTEAFF. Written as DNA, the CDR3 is TGTGCCAGCAGTTTGACAGGGGGCCCGAACACTGAAGCTTTCTTT.

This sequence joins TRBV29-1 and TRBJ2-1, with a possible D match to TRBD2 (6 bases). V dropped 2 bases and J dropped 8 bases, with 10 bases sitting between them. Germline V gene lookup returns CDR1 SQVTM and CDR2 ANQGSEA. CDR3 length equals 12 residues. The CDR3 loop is CSVENPGDEQFF. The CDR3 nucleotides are TGCAGCGTTGAAAACCCGGGAGATGAGCAGTTCTTC.

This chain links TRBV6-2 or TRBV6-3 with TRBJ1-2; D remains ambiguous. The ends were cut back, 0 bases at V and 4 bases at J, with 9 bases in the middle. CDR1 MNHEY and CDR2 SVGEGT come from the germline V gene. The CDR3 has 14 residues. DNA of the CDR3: TGTGCCAGCAGTTACTCGAAAACCGTCTATGGCTACACCTTC. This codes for CASSYSKTVYGYTF.

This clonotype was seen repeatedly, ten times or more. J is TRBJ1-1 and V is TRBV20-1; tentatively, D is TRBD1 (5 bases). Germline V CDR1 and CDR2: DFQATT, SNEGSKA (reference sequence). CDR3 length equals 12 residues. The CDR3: CSLPGRGTEAFF. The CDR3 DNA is TGCAGCCTCCCGGGACGGGGCACTGAAGCTTTCTTT.

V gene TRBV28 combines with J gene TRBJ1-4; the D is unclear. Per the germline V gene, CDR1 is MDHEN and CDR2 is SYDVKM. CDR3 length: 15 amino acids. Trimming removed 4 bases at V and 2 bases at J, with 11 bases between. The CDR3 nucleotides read TGTGCCAGCAGTTCTAATGGGAGGACTAATGAAAAACTGTTTTTT. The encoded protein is CASSSNGRTNEKLFF. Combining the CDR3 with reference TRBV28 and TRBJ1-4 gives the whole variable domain DVKVTQSSRYLVKRTGEKVFLECVQDMDHENMFWYRQDPGLGLRLIYFSYDVKMKEKGDIPEGYSVSREKKERFSLILESASTNQTSMYLCASSSNGRTNEKLFFGSGTQLSVL.

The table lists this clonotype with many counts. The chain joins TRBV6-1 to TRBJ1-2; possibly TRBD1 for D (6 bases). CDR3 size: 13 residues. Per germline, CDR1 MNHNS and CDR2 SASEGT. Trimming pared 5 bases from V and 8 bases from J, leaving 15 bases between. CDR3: CASSHSGAWGYTF. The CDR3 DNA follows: TGTGCCAGCAGTCACTCAGGGGCTTGGGGCTACACCTTC.

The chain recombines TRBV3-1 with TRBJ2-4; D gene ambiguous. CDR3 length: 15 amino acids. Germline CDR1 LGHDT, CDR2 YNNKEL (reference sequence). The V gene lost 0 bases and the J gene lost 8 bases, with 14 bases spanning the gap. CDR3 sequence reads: CASSQDLGDGDIQYF. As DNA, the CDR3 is TGTGCCAGCAGCCAAGATTTGGGTGATGGGGACATTCAGTACTTC.

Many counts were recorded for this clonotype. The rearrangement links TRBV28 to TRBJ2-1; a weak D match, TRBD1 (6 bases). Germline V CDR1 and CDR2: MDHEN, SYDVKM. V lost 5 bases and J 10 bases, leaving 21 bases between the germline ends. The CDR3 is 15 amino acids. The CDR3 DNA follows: TGTGCCAGCAGTATCCCCCCGGGACAAAGCCCCGAGCAGTTCTTC. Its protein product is CASSIPPGQSPEQFF.

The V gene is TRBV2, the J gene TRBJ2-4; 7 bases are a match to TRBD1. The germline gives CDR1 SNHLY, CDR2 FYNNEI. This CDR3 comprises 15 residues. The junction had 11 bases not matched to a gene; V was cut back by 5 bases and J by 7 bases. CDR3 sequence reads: CASSPGTATKNIQYF. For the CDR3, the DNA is TGTGCCAGCAGTCCCGGGACAGCCACGAAGAACATTCAGTACTTC.

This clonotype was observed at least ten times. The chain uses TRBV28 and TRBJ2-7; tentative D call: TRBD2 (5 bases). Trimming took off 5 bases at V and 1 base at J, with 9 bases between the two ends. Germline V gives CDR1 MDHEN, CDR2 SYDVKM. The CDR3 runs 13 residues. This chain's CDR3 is CASSPGISYEQYV. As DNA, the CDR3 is TGTGCCAGCAGTCCCGGGATTTCCTACGAGCAGTACGTC.